Presented here are 8 T cell receptor beta chains from one specimen sequenced in a study of T cells expressing NK-cell markers. TCRdb re-called the 5' RACE reads and catalogs CDR3 proteins one per entry, DNA excluded. The sample table sets out about 380,000 distinct CDR3 sequences. The sample consisted of blood T cells: a sorted CD56 or NKG2C T cell subset, CD4+ or CD8+ T cells, or bulk PBMC T cells (not recorded which). The receptors derive from a man aged 18-75 years in good health.

The rearrangement links TRBV28 to TRBJ1-5; TCRdb outputs TRBD1, but without DNA this stays unchecked. CDR3 length equals 15 residues. Germline CDR1 MDHEN, CDR2 SYDVKM. The CDR3 loop is CASSWGLMTNQPQHF.

CDR3 in amino acids: CASSVDGRGYGADTQYF. This chain joins TRBV9 and TRBJ2-3; no DNA is available, so the TRBD1 call from TCRdb remains unchecked. Germline CDR1 SGDLS, CDR2 YYNGEE. This CDR3 comprises 17 residues.

This rearrangement joins TRBV20-1 to TRBJ2-7; TCRdb outputs TRBD1, but without DNA this stays unchecked. Germline CDR1 DFQATT, CDR2 SNEGSKA (reference sequence). The CDR3 is made up of 16 amino acids. CDR3 amino acids: CSARDGRGGGPYEQYF.

The chain is built from TRBV6-4 and TRBJ2-3; TCRdb selects TRBD1, and the lack of DNA leaves this call unchecked. The length of the CDR3 is 14 residues. The germline CDR1 and CDR2 sequences are MRHNA and SNTAGT. The CDR3 sequence: CASGLGGGLDTQYF.

J is TRBJ1-2 and V is TRBV12-3 or TRBV12-4. This CDR3 is built from 14 residues. The CDR3: CASSLLFGVYGYTF.

The chain combines TRBV28 with TRBJ1-2. This CDR3 comprises 12 residues. CDR1 is MDHEN, CDR2 SYDVKM, per germline. CDR3 amino acids: CASSSSLYGYTF.

V usage is TRBV20-1 and J usage is TRBJ2-7; the TRBD1 assignment by TCRdb is unverifiable without DNA. CDR3 length equals 13 residues. Per the germline V gene, CDR1 is DFQATT and CDR2 is SNEGSKA (reference sequence). CDR3 amino acids: CSATSGRLYEQYF.

V gene TRBV6-1 combines with J gene TRBJ1-1; the TCRdb D gene call, TRBD1, has no DNA to confirm it. This CDR3 spans 16 amino acids. Germline V gene lookup returns CDR1 MNHNS and CDR2 SASEGT. The CDR3: CASSEGTGWMNTEAFF.